These T cell receptor beta chains were read from a single sample in a study of blood T cell repertoires in COVID-19. The protocol was immunoSEQ multiplex PCR, while the TCRdb copy is restricted to in-frame clones and leaves out a portion. The table includes 58,000 or so clones, 65% to 75% detected once. Sequences were obtained from peripheral blood. The origin of the receptors is a woman older than 75 with acute or convalescent COVID-19. Both conserved end residues are part of each CDR3. D genes are given only for firm matches. A clone size is listed for some rows: how often the clone was seen (once, few, many), or a class if it is expanded.

clone_size: -; d_call: TRBD1; j_call: TRBJ1-3; v_call: TRBV5-1; cdr3_aa: CASSLGQGGNTIYF; cdr3_nt: TGCGCCAGCAGCTTGGGACAGGGTGGAAACACCATATATTTT
clone_size: -; d_call: -; j_call: TRBJ2-7; v_call: TRBV27; cdr3_aa: CASSRGLYYEQYF; cdr3_nt: TGTGCCAGCAGTCGGGGACTTTACTACGAGCAGTACTTC
clone_size: -; d_call: -; j_call: TRBJ1-5; v_call: TRBV6-5; cdr3_aa: CASSYSRGNQPQHF; cdr3_nt: TGTGCCAGCAGTTATTCTAGGGGAAATCAGCCCCAGCATTTT
clone_size: -; d_call: -; j_call: TRBJ1-5; v_call: TRBV19; cdr3_aa: CASSMSLGGNQPQHF; cdr3_nt: TGTGCCAGTAGTATGTCTTTAGGGGGCAATCAGCCCCAGCATTTT
clone_size: -; d_call: TRBD1; j_call: TRBJ1-1; v_call: TRBV7-2; cdr3_aa: CASSALQGATNTEAFF; cdr3_nt: TGTGCCAGCAGCGCCCTACAGGGGGCTACGAACACTGAAGCTTTCTTT
clone_size: few; d_call: -; j_call: TRBJ2-1; v_call: TRBV4-2; cdr3_aa: CASSQVLGDEQFF; cdr3_nt: TGTGCCAGCAGCCAAGTCCTGGGCGATGAGCAGTTCTTC
clone_size: few; d_call: -; j_call: TRBJ2-2; v_call: TRBV15; cdr3_aa: CATSRARTGELFF; cdr3_nt: TGTGCCACCAGCAGAGCTCGGACCGGGGAGCTGTTTTTT
clone_size: once; d_call: TRBD1; j_call: TRBJ1-5; v_call: TRBV5-5; cdr3_aa: CASSVYGTGYQPQHF; cdr3_nt: TGTGCCAGCAGCGTATATGGGACAGGTTATCAGCCCCAGCATTTT
clone_size: -; d_call: TRBD1; j_call: TRBJ1-1; v_call: TRBV9; cdr3_aa: CASRGTENTEAFF; cdr3_nt: TGTGCCAGCAGGGGGACAGAGAACACTGAAGCTTTCTTT
clone_size: -; d_call: TRBD2; j_call: TRBJ2-7; v_call: TRBV13; cdr3_aa: CASSLGSGAYEQYF; cdr3_nt: TGTGCCAGCAGCTTAGGTAGCGGGGCCTACGAGCAGTACTTC
clone_size: -; d_call: -; j_call: TRBJ1-1; v_call: TRBV7-2; cdr3_aa: CASSLNRNTEAFF; cdr3_nt: TGTGCCAGCAGCTTAAACAGGAACACTGAAGCTTTCTTT
clone_size: -; d_call: TRBD2; j_call: TRBJ2-7; v_call: TRBV6-5; cdr3_aa: CASRRTSGTYEQYF; cdr3_nt: TGTGCCAGCAGAAGGACTAGCGGGACGTACGAGCAGTACTTC
clone_size: -; d_call: -; j_call: TRBJ2-2; v_call: TRBV10-3; cdr3_aa: CAISESGNTGELFF; cdr3_nt: TGTGCCATCAGTGAGTCCGGTAACACCGGGGAGCTGTTTTTT
clone_size: -; d_call: TRBD1; j_call: TRBJ2-7; v_call: TRBV4-3; cdr3_aa: CASSQNRGSGEQYF; cdr3_nt: TGCGCCAGCAGCCAAAACAGGGGGTCTGGTGAGCAGTACTTC
clone_size: few; d_call: TRBD1; j_call: TRBJ2-7; v_call: TRBV5-1; cdr3_aa: CASSPRTGVSHEQYF; cdr3_nt: TGCGCCAGCAGCCCAAGGACAGGGGTCTCCCACGAGCAGTACTTC
clone_size: -; d_call: TRBD1; j_call: TRBJ2-7; v_call: TRBV5-1; cdr3_aa: CASSLETGIYEQYF; cdr3_nt: TGCGCCAGCAGCTTGGAGACAGGGATCTACGAGCAGTACTTC
clone_size: -; d_call: -; j_call: TRBJ1-1; v_call: TRBV3-1/TRBV3-2; cdr3_aa: CASSRLRDTEAFF; cdr3_nt: TGTGCCAGCAGCCGACTCAGGGACACTGAAGCTTTCTTT
clone_size: -; d_call: TRBD1; j_call: TRBJ1-1; v_call: TRBV10-3; cdr3_aa: CAIRPGQGNTEAFF; cdr3_nt: TGTGCCATCAGACCCGGACAGGGGAACACTGAAGCTTTCTTT
clone_size: -; d_call: TRBD1; j_call: TRBJ1-2; v_call: TRBV6-2/TRBV6-3; cdr3_aa: CASSYVTGVGSNYGYTF; cdr3_nt: TGTGCCAGCAGTTACGTGACAGGGGTCGGGTCAAACTATGGCTACACCTTC
clone_size: -; d_call: -; j_call: TRBJ2-2; v_call: TRBV5-6; cdr3_aa: CASAPRSRGGELFF; cdr3_nt: TGTGCCAGCGCCCCCAGGAGTCGGGGCGGGGAGCTGTTTTTT
clone_size: -; d_call: TRBD2; j_call: TRBJ2-3; v_call: TRBV5-1; cdr3_aa: CASSLGLSRLAGADTQYF; cdr3_nt: TGCGCCAGCAGCTTGGGCTTATCTAGACTAGCGGGTGCAGATACGCAGTATTTT
clone_size: -; d_call: -; j_call: TRBJ2-7; v_call: TRBV27; cdr3_aa: CASSSGGITYEQYF; cdr3_nt: TGTGCCAGCAGTTCAGGGGGGATCACCTACGAGCAGTACTTC
clone_size: -; d_call: -; j_call: TRBJ2-5; v_call: TRBV7-6; cdr3_aa: CASSFTREETQYF; cdr3_nt: TGTGCCAGCAGCTTCACCCGGGAGGAGACCCAGTACTTC
clone_size: -; d_call: TRBD2; j_call: TRBJ2-7; v_call: TRBV20-1; cdr3_aa: CSASGLAGDYEQYF; cdr3_nt: TGCAGTGCTAGTGGACTAGCGGGAGACTACGAGCAGTACTTC
clone_size: -; d_call: -; j_call: TRBJ1-3; v_call: TRBV27; cdr3_aa: CASSPRSPGNTIYF; cdr3_nt: TGTGCCAGCAGTCCACGGTCCCCTGGAAACACCATATATTTT